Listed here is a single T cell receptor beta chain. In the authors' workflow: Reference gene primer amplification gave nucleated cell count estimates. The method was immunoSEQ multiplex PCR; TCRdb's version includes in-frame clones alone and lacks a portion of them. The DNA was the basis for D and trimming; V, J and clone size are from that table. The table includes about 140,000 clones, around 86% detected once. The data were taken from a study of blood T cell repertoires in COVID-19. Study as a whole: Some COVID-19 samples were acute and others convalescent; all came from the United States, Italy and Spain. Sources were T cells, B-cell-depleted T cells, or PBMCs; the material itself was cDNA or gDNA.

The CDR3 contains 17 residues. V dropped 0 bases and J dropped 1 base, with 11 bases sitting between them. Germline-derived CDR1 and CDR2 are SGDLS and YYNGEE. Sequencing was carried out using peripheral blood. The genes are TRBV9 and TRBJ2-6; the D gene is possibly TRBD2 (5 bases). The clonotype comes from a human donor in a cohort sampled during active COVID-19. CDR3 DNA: TGTGCCAGCAGCGTAGTTCCCCGGAGGTCTGGGGCCAACGTCCTGACTTTC. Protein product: CASSVVPRRSGANVLTF.